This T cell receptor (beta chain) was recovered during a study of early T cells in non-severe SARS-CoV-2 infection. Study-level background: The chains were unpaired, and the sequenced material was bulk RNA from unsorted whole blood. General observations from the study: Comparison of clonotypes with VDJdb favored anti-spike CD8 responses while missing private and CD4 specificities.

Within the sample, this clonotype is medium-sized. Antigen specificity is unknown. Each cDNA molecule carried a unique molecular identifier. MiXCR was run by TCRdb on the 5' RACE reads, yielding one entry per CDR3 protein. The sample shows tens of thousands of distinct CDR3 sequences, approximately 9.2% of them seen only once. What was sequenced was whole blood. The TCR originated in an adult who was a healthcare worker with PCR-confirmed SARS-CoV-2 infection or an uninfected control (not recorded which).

The CDR3 nucleotides read TGTGCCAGCAGCCAAGACAGCGCCAAAAACTATGGCTACACCTTC. It yields the protein CASSQDSAKNYGYTF. The rearrangement links TRBV4-2 to TRBJ1-2; D is uncertain. Between the trimmed V and J ends, which lost 0 bases and 2 bases, there was a span of 10 bases. Germline V gene data show CDR1 as LGHNA and CDR2 as YNFKEQ. CDR3 length: 15 amino acids.